This TCR beta chain originates from a study of blood T cell repertoires in COVID-19. Across the study: The cDNA or gDNA used as material had been derived from T cells, B-cell-depleted T cells, or PBMCs.

Seattle patient enrollment occurred during active infection, with longitudinal follow-up thereafter. Data came from immunoSEQ multiplex PCR; TCRdb stores just in-frame clones and leaves some out. This sample carries around 260,000 clones, approximately 88% of them seen once, and the ten largest clones take around 9.6%. Germline V gene data show CDR1 as SGHNT and CDR2 as YENEEA. The trim removed 3 bases at V and 5 bases at J, leaving 7 bases unmatched. CDR3 length: 15 amino acids. The J gene is TRBJ2-3, the V gene TRBV11-3, with 8 bases fitting TRBD1. Sequenced material: peripheral blood. The clonotype originates from an older woman with COVID-19, enrolled during active disease. The CDR3 region is CASSFGGQAGDTQYF. CDR3 nucleotide sequence: TGTGCCAGCAGCTTTGGGGGACAGGCAGGAGATACGCAGTATTTT.